Here is one T cell receptor (beta chain) with its context. This record comes from a study of blood T cell repertoires in COVID-19. Background on the study: Samples representing acute and convalescent COVID-19 were sourced from the United States, Italy and Spain.

Original analysis: Scientists estimated how many nucleated cells there were by amplifying reference gene primers. Repertoires were generated with immunoSEQ multiplex PCR, while TCRdb's copy carries only in-frame clones and drops some. V and J calls and clone size are copied from that table; D and trimming were computed from the DNA. The data hold 410,000 or so clones, with around nine tenths observed a single time. CDR1 and CDR2 from the germline V gene are SGHKS and YYEKEE (reference sequence). CDR3 length: 16 amino acids. V lost 2 bases, J lost 5 bases, and 7 bases stayed unmatched. The TCR sequence derives from a woman between 35 and 50 years old with COVID-19, enrolled during active disease. Sequences were obtained from peripheral blood. The chain employs TRBV5-5 and TRBJ2-5; 12 nucleotides match TRBD1. CDR3 amino acids: CASSFFGTGGTETQYF. CDR3 in DNA: TGTGCCAGCAGCTTCTTTGGGACAGGGGGCACGGAGACCCAGTACTTC. Complete variable domain (other parts from reference TRBV5-5 and TRBJ2-5): DAGVTQSPTHLIKTRGQQVTLRCSPISGHKSVSWYQQVLGQGPQFIFQYYEKEERGRGNFPDRFSARQFPNYSSELNVNALLLGDSALYLCASSFFGTGGTETQYFGPGTRLLVL.